This T cell receptor (beta chain) was captured in a study of T cell responses to AZD1222 COVID-19 vaccine. Overall study results and limits: An increase in Spike-specific TCR breadth and depth was observed after two AZD1222 doses. Every sample of the repertoires postdated the peak T cell response.

A remark on this clone: The antigen is not known.

V lost 2 bases to trimming and J lost 10 bases; unmatched junction nucleotides: 6. This CDR3 region has 13 residues. Germline V gives CDR1 LGHDT, CDR2 YNNKEL (reference sequence). Repertoires were generated with immunoSEQ multiplex PCR, while TCRdb's copy carries only in-frame clones and drops some. The table shows 100,000 to 110,000 clones, with roughly 89% occurring only once. Sequencing used peripheral blood, obtained on day 0 of AZD1222 vaccination. The rearrangement uses TRBV3-1 (or the pseudogene TRBV3-2) and TRBJ2-3; TRBD1 agrees at 7 bases. This receptor was taken from an adult in good health. The chain's CDR3 is CASSQTLQGSQYF. CDR3 coding DNA: TGTGCCAGCAGCCAAACCCTACAGGGGTCGCAGTATTTT.